Each of the 16 T cell receptor beta chains below was sequenced from the same sample in a study of shared clonotypes between healthy human individuals. Naive CD8 populations comprised CD45RO-negative cells positively selected for CCR7, excluding terminally differentiated effector memory CD45RA+ cells. The protocol was immunoSEQ multiplex PCR, while the TCRdb copy is restricted to in-frame clones and leaves out a portion. This table has a few million clones, over 85% appearing once. Sequencing was carried out using naive CD8+ T cells from PBMCs. These receptors originate from a man aged 18 to 30 in good health. Some clones in this sample may be carry-over from other donors' samples.

This chain joins TRBV7-9 and TRBJ1-2; TRBD1 might be the D (5 bases). Trimming removed 6 bases at V and 6 bases at J, with 17 bases between. The CDR3 runs 14 residues. The germline V gene encodes CDR1 SEHNR and CDR2 FQNEAQ (reference sequence). CDR3 amino acids: CASSPVDRSDGYTF. Here the CDR3 DNA reads TGTGCCAGCAGTCCCGTAGACAGAAGTGATGGCTACACCTTC.

The chain recombines TRBV9 with TRBJ1-1; D is uncertain. In germline, CDR1 is SGDLS, CDR2 YYNGEE. The CDR3 sequence is 15 residues long. V lost 4 bases and J lost 1, with 14 bases in between. The CDR3 is CASSRNWAENTEAFF. In nucleotides, the CDR3 is TGTGCCAGCAGCCGAAATTGGGCTGAGAACACTGAAGCTTTCTTT.

This chain uses TRBV28 with TRBJ2-2, with 9 nucleotides matching TRBD1. Germline V gene lookup returns CDR1 MDHEN and CDR2 SYDVKM. The CDR3 consists of 15 residues. V lost 1 base and J lost 4; bases outside the gene matches: 1. The CDR3 DNA is TGTGCCAGCAGTTTATACAGGGGGCTCACCGGGGAGCTGTTTTTT. It specifies CASSLYRGLTGELFF.

This clone has only one observation. The rearrangement joins TRBV5-1 to TRBJ2-7, with a weak D call TRBD2 (6 bases). The CDR3 runs 14 residues. Deletions cut 0 bases from V and 2 bases from J, with 9 bases between. Germline V gene sequence: CDR1 SGHRS, CDR2 YFSETQ. The CDR3 DNA reads as TGCGCCAGCAGCTTGGGGCCTAGCGCCTACGAGCAGTACTTC. As protein: CASSLGPSAYEQYF.

This rearrangement joins TRBV4-3 to TRBJ2-7; TRBD2 is a possible D gene (6 bases). V was pared by 1 base and J by 0 bases, with 13 bases between. Germline lookup yields CDR1 LGHNA and CDR2 YSLEER. The CDR3 totals 16 residues. CDR3 DNA sequence: TGCGCCAGCAGCCAAGGCGCGGGGCGTAGCTCCTACGAGCAGTACTTC. It is translated as CASSQGAGRSSYEQYF.

The rearrangement uses TRBV29-1 and TRBJ2-5; no definite D call. The CDR3 is made up of 14 amino acids. Per germline, CDR1 SQVTM and CDR2 ANQGSEA. V lost 0 bases, J lost 6 bases, and 14 bases lay in between. The CDR3 protein is CSVEEVTITKTQYF. The CDR3, as DNA: TGCAGCGTTGAAGAGGTGACGATAACAAAGACCCAGTACTTC.

V is TRBV19 and J is TRBJ2-3; D is tentatively TRBD1 or TRBD2 (5 bases each). The germline V and J ends were trimmed by 6 bases and 0 bases, with 16 bases remaining between them. The CDR3 is 16 amino acids. Germline V gene sequence: CDR1 LNHDA, CDR2 SQIVND (reference sequence). CDR3 bases: TGTGCCAGTAGCCTTCAGGGACCTTACAGCACAGATACGCAGTATTTT. Protein sequence: CASSLQGPYSTDTQYF.

This chain uses TRBV4-3 with TRBJ2-1, with 16 bases lining up with TRBD2. V dropped 6 bases and J dropped 7; count of bases not matched to a gene: 6. The CDR3 has 16 amino acids. Germline CDR1 LGHNA, CDR2 YSLEER. The DNA for the CDR3 is TGCGCCAGCAGGCCGGGACTAGCGGGAGGGTTAAATGAGCAGTTCTTC. Its protein is CASRPGLAGGLNEQFF.

The genes are TRBV27 and TRBJ2-7; TRBD2 aligns across 14 bases. Germline V gives CDR1 MNHEY, CDR2 SMNVEV (reference sequence). J lost 6 bases, V lost 5 bases, and 6 bases had no gene match. The CDR3 extends over 15 amino acids. The CDR3 DNA reads TGTGCCAGCAGTCTGGGGACTAGCGGGAGTATCGAGCAGTACTTC. Encoded protein: CASSLGTSGSIEQYF.

The chain uses TRBV12-5 and TRBJ1-4; D is perhaps TRBD1 (6 bases). The ends were cut back, 1 base at V and 5 bases at J, with 17 bases in the middle. The CDR3 is made up of 17 amino acids. Germline V gene sequence: CDR1 LGHNT, CDR2 FRNRAP. CDR3 DNA: TGTGCTAGTGGTTTGGGCCGCTCGACAGGTCAGAATGAAAAACTGTTTTTT. It translates to CASGLGRSTGQNEKLFF.

The V gene is TRBV9, the J gene TRBJ2-7, with D perhaps being TRBD1 or TRBD2 (5 bases each). CDR1 SGDLS and CDR2 YYNGEE come from the germline V gene. With 4 bases removed from V and 7 bases from J, the gap between germline ends came to 21 bases. There are 15 residues in the CDR3. The CDR3 bases are TGTGCCAGCAGCAAAGACATTGGGACCTTAAGGGAGCAGTACTTC. It codes for CASSKDIGTLREQYF.

In DNA, the CDR3 is TGTGCCAGTAGTATAAATGAGGTTATGAACTATGGCTACACCTTC. Translating gives CASSINEVMNYGYTF. The chain employs TRBV19 and TRBJ1-2, with D uncertain. CDR3 size: 15 residues. V gave up 2 bases and J gave up 2 bases, with 12 bases separating them. Per germline, CDR1 LNHDA and CDR2 SQIVND (reference sequence).

V usage is TRBV5-1 and J usage is TRBJ1-1; TRBD1 is a possible D gene (6 bases). The germline V gene encodes CDR1 SGHRS and CDR2 YFSETQ. The CDR3 totals 15 residues. V lost 8 bases, J lost 0 bases, and 17 bases lay in between. The CDR3 sequence: CASDPGVGMNTEAFF. The CDR3 coding sequence is TGCGCCAGTGATCCAGGGGTTGGTATGAACACTGAAGCTTTCTTT.

This clone is a singleton in its sample. V and J are TRBV7-3 and TRBJ2-2; D gene unclear. V lost 3 bases, J lost 0 bases, and 14 bases lay in between. There are 17 residues in the CDR3. Germline CDR1 and CDR2: SGHTA and FQGTGA. The CDR3, as DNA: TGTGCCAGCAGCTTCGGGCCGACGAAAGCGAACACCGGGGAGCTGTTTTTT. Protein sequence: CASSFGPTKANTGELFF.

The V call is TRBV7-2, the J call TRBJ1-5, with D perhaps matching TRBD1 (5 bases). This CDR3 is built from 15 residues. Germline loops: CDR1 SGHTA, CDR2 FQGNSA. V lost 5 bases and J 1 base, leaving 12 bases between the germline ends. CDR3 sequence: CASSAGVRSNQPQHF. As DNA, the CDR3 is TGTGCCAGCAGCGCGGGGGTGAGGAGCAATCAGCCCCAGCATTTT.

The chain has TRBV5-8 and TRBJ1-6, with D tentatively TRBD1 (5 bases). Germline CDR1 reads SGHTS; CDR2 reads YDEGEE. V was trimmed by 7 bases and J by 10 bases, leaving 12 bases between them. There are 12 residues in the CDR3. The CDR3 DNA is TGTGCCAGCGCCCTAGGGGCCTCACCCCTCCACTTT. Its translation is CASALGASPLHF. Together with reference TRBV5-8 and TRBJ1-6, the CDR3 gives the full variable domain: EAGVTQSPTHLIKTRGQQATLRCSPISGHTSVYWYQQALGLGLQFLLWYDEGEERNRGNFPPRFSGRQFPNYSSELNVNALELEDSALYLCASALGASPLHFGNGTRLTVT.